The present entry profiles one T cell receptor beta chain with its context. Its specificity is not known. The junction shows a germline mismatch at one end, possibly a read error. Three rounds of nested PCR, following a modified ARM-PCR protocol, produced the TCRbeta library. TCRdb re-derived calls from the multiplex PCR reads in MiXCR, one entry per CDR3 protein. The sample includes about 200,000 distinct CDR3 sequences, roughly 70% of them seen just once. The CDR3 is 15 amino acids. The source of the sample is a study of tumor and adjacent non-tumor tissue in lung cancer. Study-level background: The cohort had around twelve adenocarcinoma, a couple of squamous cell and 1 small cell patients. Stage I to III disease affected about nine men and roughly 5 women aged about 31 to 80. Study-level findings and limits: Compared with tumor, normal lung showed significantly lower TCR diversity. Top 100 clones took a larger repertoire share in normal lung.

The template was RNA from unsorted bulk tissue. The chain employs TRBV12-3 or TRBV12-4 and TRBJ2-3, with 11 bases matching TRBD2. This TCR was sampled from a man aged 55 to 70 with non-small cell lung cancer. The sample was lung tumor tissue. The CDR3 region has the DNA TGTGCCAGCAGTATAGCGGGAGGGGCCACAGATACGCAGTATTTT. It translates to CASSIAGGATDTQYF.